This TCR beta chain was captured in a study of beta chain features in type 1 diabetes. The whole isolated RNA underwent reverse transcription, so sequencing captured expressed TCRB transcripts. TCRdb's copy holds only in-frame clones and misses some; the assay was immunoSEQ multiplex PCR. This table holds under 800,000 clones, 15% found once. This clone was counted only a few times. Germline assignment: CDR1 KGHSH and CDR2 LQKENI. The CDR3 length is 16 residues. The ends were cut back, 1 base at V and 0 bases at J, with 13 bases in the middle. The receptor was derived from a man younger than 35 in good health. The sequenced material came from naive CD4+ T cells from blood. The chain carries TRBV18 and TRBJ2-7, with D possibly being TRBD2 (5 bases). CDR3 region: CASSPLPGKVSYEQYF. The CDR3 DNA reads TGTGCCAGCTCACCACTGCCGGGGAAGGTCTCCTACGAGCAGTACTTC. The full variable domain, in which reference TRBV18 and TRBJ2-7 provide the parts outside the CDR3, is NAGVMQNPRHLVRRRGQEARLRCSPMKGHSHVYWYRQLPEEGLKFMVYLQKENIIDESGMPKERFSAEFPKEGPSILRIQQVVRGDSAAYFCASSPLPGKVSYEQYFGPGTRLTVT.